Given below is one T cell receptor beta chain in context. Its target is not known. Trimming took 0 bases from V and 2 from J, leaving 6 bases between them. The CDR3 length is 14 residues. Germline loops: CDR1 ENHRY, CDR2 SYGVKD. The data are from a study of T cells in placental villitis. Gestational age at delivery matched roughly 10 non-villitis controls to the cases. General study findings and limits: CMV-specific clones were more frequent in CMV cases than villitis of unknown etiology. Bulk tissue sequencing could not separate helper, regulatory or cytotoxic T cells, nor maternal from fetal cells.

The libraries were made with immunoSEQ v4. Sequencing used immunoSEQ multiplex PCR; TCRdb keeps in-frame clones, though not all of them. Here the sample spans about 700 clones, about 98% being singletons. The chain couples TRBV10-3 to TRBJ2-3, with unresolved D. This receptor was identified in a human donor in good health; the placental T cells may come from both mother and fetus. The sequencing sample was made of placental tissue containing maternal and fetal cells. CDR3 in amino acids: CAISESRTTDTQYF. The DNA for the CDR3 is TGTGCCATCAGTGAGTCGAGGACCACAGATACGCAGTATTTT.